This TCR beta chain was obtained from a study of Graves' ophthalmopathy and Graves' hyperthyroidism. Background on the study: There was a collection of peripheral blood at initial diagnosis, before any treatment.

Germline CDR1 is MDHEN and CDR2 is SYDVKM. CDR3 size: 16 residues. V lost 8 bases and J lost 7, with 24 bases in between. At least ten counts were recorded for this clonotype. What it recognizes is unknown. RNA served as the template for amplifying TCR beta CDR3 regions. HTBI primers were employed in first-round RT-PCR, then a second-round multiplex PCR followed. From the multiplex PCR reads, TCRdb called clonotypes with MiXCR, one entry per CDR3 protein. The sample shows about 400,000 distinct CDR3 sequences, 15% to 17% of them seen only once. Study-wide results and limits: A model of 13 signatures distinguished ophthalmopathy from stable hyperthyroidism at approximately 90% sensitivity and roughly 81% specificity.

Stable hyperthyroid donors showed no ophthalmopathy during 18 months follow-up. The receptor was derived from a woman under 30 with stable Graves' hyperthyroidism. The chain couples TRBV28 to TRBJ1-5; maybe TRBD1 (5 bases). Sequencing was performed on peripheral blood. The CDR3 reads CASGTIGDLEVQPQHF. CDR3 in DNA: TGTGCCAGCGGTACAATCGGGGACCTGGAGGTGCAGCCCCAGCATTTT.